The clone carrying this T cell receptor (beta chain) was seen ten or more times. The V end lost 5 bases, the J end lost 3 bases, and 8 bases lay between the germline ends. Germline V gene data show CDR1 as MDHEN and CDR2 as SYDVKM. The CDR3 covers 12 residues. The source material, RNA transcripts, was used to amplify TCR beta CDR3 regions. The study used the HTBI primer set for a first-round RT-PCR of the TCR CDR3. TCRdb ran MiXCR on the multiplex PCR reads and lists one entry per CDR3 protein. Of 380,000 or so distinct CDR3 sequences in the sample, approximately 12% are singletons; the top ten hold about 20%. The sample originates from a study of T cells in Graves' hyperthyroidism and ophthalmopathy.

This TCR derives from a man aged 25-45 years with Graves' hyperthyroidism that later progressed to Graves' ophthalmopathy. The sample comprised blood. The gene calls are TRBV28 and TRBJ2-7; D is uncertain. CDR3 protein: CASSSYSYEQYF. The CDR3 nucleotides are TGTGCCAGCAGTAGTTACAGCTACGAGCAGTACTTC.